This T cell receptor beta chain stems from a study of cytomegalovirus exposure and HLA in healthy donors. Across the whole study: From some 190 million T cells, an earlier analysis saw 120 million or so unique TCR beta sequences. Whole-study results and caveats: In terms of immune exposure information, only CMV serostatus was available.

Primers for the PCR totalled 60 Vbeta and 13 Jbeta. Method: immunoSEQ multiplex PCR; TCRdb's copy keeps in-frame clones and lacks some. The sample holds about 96,000 clones, under 80% seen once. To note about this clone: No antigen is known for it.

The V gene's germline CDR1 is ENHRY and CDR2 SYGVKD. The CDR3 length is 17 residues. The V gene end was trimmed by 8 bases and the J gene end by 6 bases; junction bases not matched to a gene: 13. The specimen was PBMCs. The origin of this receptor is a man aged 50-59 years in good health and CMV-seropositive. This sequence joins TRBV10-3 and TRBJ2-3; TRBD2 aligns across 14 bases. The CDR3 here is CAISRRRLAGGQDTQYF. The CDR3 bases are TGTGCCATCTCCAGGCGTCGACTAGCGGGGGGGCAGGATACGCAGTATTTT.